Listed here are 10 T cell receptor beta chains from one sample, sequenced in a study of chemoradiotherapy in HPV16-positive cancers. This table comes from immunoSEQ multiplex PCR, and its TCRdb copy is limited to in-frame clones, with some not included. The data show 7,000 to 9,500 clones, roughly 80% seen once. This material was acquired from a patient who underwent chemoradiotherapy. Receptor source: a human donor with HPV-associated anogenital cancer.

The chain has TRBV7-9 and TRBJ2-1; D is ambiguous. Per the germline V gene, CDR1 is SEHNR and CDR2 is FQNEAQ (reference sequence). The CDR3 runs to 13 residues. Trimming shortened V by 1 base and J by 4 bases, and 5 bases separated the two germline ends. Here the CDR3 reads CASSLGQYNEQFF. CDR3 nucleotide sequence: TGTGCCAGCAGCTTAGGCCAGTACAATGAGCAGTTCTTC.

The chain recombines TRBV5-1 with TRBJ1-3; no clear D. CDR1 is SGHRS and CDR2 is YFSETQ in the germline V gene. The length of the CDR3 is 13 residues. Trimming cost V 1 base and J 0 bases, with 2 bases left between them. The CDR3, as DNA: TGCGCCAGCAGCTTGACCTCTGGAAACACCATATATTTT. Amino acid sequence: CASSLTSGNTIYF. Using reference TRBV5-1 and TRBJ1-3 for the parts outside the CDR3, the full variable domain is KAGVTQTPRYLIKTRGQQVTLSCSPISGHRSVSWYQQTPGQGLQFLFEYFSETQRNKGNFPGRFSGRQFSNSRSEMNVSTLELGDSALYLCASSLTSGNTIYFGEGSWLTVV.

CDR3 DNA: TGTGCCAGTCGTAGATGGGACTATGAGACCCAGTACTTC. It specifies CASRRWDYETQYF. V gene TRBV7-2 combines with J gene TRBJ2-5; 7 nucleotides match TRBD2. Trimming cost V 9 bases and J 5 bases; bases outside gene matches: 9. This CDR3 region has 13 residues. Per the germline V gene, CDR1 is SGHTA and CDR2 is FQGNSA. Using reference TRBV7-2 and TRBJ2-5 for the parts outside the CDR3, the full variable domain is GAGVSQSPSNKVTEKGKDVELRCDPISGHTALYWYRQSLGQGLEFLIYFQGNSAPDKSGLPSDRFSAERTGGSVSTLTIQRTQQEDSAVYLCASRRWDYETQYFGPGTRLLVL.

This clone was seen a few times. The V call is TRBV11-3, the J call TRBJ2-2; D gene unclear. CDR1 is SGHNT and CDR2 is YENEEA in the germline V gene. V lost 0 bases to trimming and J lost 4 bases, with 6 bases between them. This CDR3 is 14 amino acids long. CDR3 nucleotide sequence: TGTGCCAGCAGCTTAGATCGGAGCACCGGGGAGCTGTTTTTT. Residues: CASSLDRSTGELFF.

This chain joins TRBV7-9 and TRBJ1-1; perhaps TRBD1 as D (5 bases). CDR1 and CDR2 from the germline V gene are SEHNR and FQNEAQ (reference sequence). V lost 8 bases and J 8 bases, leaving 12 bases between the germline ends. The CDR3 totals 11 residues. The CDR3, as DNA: TGTGCCAGCTCGGGGGTTAGGGAAGCTTTCTTT. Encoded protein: CASSGVREAFF.

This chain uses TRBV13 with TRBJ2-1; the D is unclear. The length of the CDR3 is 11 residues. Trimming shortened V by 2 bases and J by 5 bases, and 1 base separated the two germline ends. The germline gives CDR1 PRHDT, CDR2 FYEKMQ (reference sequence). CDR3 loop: CASSLNNEQFF. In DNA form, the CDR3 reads TGTGCCAGCAGCTTAAACAATGAGCAGTTCTTC.

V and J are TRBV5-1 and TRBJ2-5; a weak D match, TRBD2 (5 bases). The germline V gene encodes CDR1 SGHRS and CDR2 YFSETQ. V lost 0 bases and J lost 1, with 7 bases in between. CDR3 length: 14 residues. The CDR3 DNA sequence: TGCGCCAGCAGCTTGGGACGGGGCCAAGAGACCCAGTACTTC. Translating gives CASSLGRGQETQYF. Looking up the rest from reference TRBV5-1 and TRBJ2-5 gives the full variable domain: KAGVTQTPRYLIKTRGQQVTLSCSPISGHRSVSWYQQTPGQGLQFLFEYFSETQRNKGNFPGRFSGRQFSNSRSEMNVSTLELGDSALYLCASSLGRGQETQYFGPGTRLLVL.

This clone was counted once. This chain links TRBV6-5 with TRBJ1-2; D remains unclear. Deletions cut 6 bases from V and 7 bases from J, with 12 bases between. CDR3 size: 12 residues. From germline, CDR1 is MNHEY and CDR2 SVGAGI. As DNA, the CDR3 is TGTGCCAGCAGGATGGAGGGCCGTGGCTACACCTTC. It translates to CASRMEGRGYTF.

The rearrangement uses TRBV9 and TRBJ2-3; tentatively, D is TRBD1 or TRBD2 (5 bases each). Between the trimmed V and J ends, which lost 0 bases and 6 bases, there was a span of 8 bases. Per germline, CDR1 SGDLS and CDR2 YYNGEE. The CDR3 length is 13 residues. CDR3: CASSVGWGDTQYF. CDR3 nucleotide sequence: TGTGCCAGCAGCGTAGGGTGGGGGGATACGCAGTATTTT. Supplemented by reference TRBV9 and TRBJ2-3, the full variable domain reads DSGVTQTPKHLITATGQRVTLRCSPRSGDLSVYWYQQSLDQGLQFLIQYYNGEERAKGNILERFSAQQFPDLHSELNLSSLELGDSALYFCASSVGWGDTQYFGPGTRLTVL.

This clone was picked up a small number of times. The CDR3 bases are TGTGCCAGCAGCTTAGGGTTTCAGGCTAGCGGGAACTACGAGCAGTACTTC. Its translation is CASSLGFQASGNYEQYF. The chain joins TRBV7-9 to TRBJ2-7; 9 bases are a match to TRBD2. The germline gives CDR1 SEHNR, CDR2 FQNEAQ (reference sequence). The length of the CDR3 is 17 residues. V was clipped by 1 base and J by 3 bases; unmatched bases: 10.